This TCR beta chain appears in the sequencing data of a study of T cells in Graves' hyperthyroidism and ophthalmopathy. What was amplified from RNA transcripts were TCR beta CDR3 regions. The primer set for the first-round RT-PCR of the TCR CDR3 was HTBI. MiXCR, applied by TCRdb to the multiplex PCR reads, yields one record per CDR3 protein. Of some 300,000 distinct CDR3 sequences in the sample, around 20% were seen once. From germline, CDR1 is SGHDT and CDR2 YYEEEE. Trimming stripped 4 bases from V and 6 bases from J, with 10 bases between. This CDR3 comprises 13 residues. This clonotype came up a few times. What it recognizes is unknown. Orbital computed tomography and thyroid ultrasound, together with serum TRAb and thyroxine and clinical symptoms, were used for diagnoses. Findings and limits, study-wide: Most thyroid-expanded clonotypes above 0.001 were also found in blood. Stable hyperthyroidism was told apart from ophthalmopathy by a model built on 13 V-J features. The model's output predicted ophthalmopathy at a median of about 6.5 months prior to onset.

V usage is TRBV5-6 and J usage is TRBJ1-4, with D possibly TRBD1 on 6 matching bases. The source of this sequence is a man aged 45 to 65 with Graves' ophthalmopathy. Sequences were obtained from blood. CDR3: CASSLGADEKLFF. The CDR3 DNA follows: TGTGCCAGCAGCCTGGGGGCGGATGAAAAACTGTTTTTT.